The clone carrying this T cell receptor (beta chain) occurred once. Every participating donor contributed roughly 9.6 milliliters of peripheral blood through a draw. The data originate from a study of blood T cells in healthy people across ages. A second PCR, run for roughly 7 to 12 cycles, used a sample-barcoded 5' primer plus a J-beta primer mix. TCRdb redid the calling of the 5' RACE reads with MiXCR, one entry per CDR3 protein. Here the sample spans hundreds of thousands of distinct CDR3 sequences, around 27% being singletons. These same records also appear under a second study, on T cells of mothers and their children. That paper adds: The extracted RNA was employed in its entirety for cDNA synthesis, at approximately 1.5 ug per 15 ul.

The sequence came from a boy between 2 and 15 years old in good health. The sequenced material came from blood.

The CDR3 coding sequence is TGTGCCAGCTCACCGGGACTAGCGGGAGTGAGGTACAATGAGCAGTTCTTC. It specifies CASSPGLAGVRYNEQFF. V usage is TRBV18 and J usage is TRBJ2-1; TRBD2 matches at 14 bases. Germline loops: CDR1 KGHSH, CDR2 LQKENI. The CDR3 runs to 17 residues. V trimming: 3 bases; J trimming: 4 bases; junction bases outside the gene matches: 5.